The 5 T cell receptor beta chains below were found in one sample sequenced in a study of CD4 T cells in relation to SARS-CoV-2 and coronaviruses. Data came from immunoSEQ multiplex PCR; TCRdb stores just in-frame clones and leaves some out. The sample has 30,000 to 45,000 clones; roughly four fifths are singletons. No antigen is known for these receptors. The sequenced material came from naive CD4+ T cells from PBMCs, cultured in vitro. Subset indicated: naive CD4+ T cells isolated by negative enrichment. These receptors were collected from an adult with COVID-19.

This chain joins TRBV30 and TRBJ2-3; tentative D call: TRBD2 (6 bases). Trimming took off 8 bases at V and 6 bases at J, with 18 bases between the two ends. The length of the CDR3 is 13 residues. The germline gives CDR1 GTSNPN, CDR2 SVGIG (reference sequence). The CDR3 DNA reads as TGTGCCCAGACTCCACGGGCGGGGGATACGCAGTATTTT. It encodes CAQTPRAGDTQYF.

CDR3 in amino acids: CASSQVREGYEQYF. The CDR3 region has the DNA TGTGCCAGCTCACAGGTGCGGGAGGGCTACGAGCAGTACTTC. This chain uses TRBV18 with TRBJ2-7, with TRBD2 matching 9 bases. CDR1 KGHSH and CDR2 LQKENI come from the germline V gene. With 4 bases clipped from V and 3 bases from J, the junction kept 4 bases outside the gene matches. The CDR3 loop spans 14 amino acids.

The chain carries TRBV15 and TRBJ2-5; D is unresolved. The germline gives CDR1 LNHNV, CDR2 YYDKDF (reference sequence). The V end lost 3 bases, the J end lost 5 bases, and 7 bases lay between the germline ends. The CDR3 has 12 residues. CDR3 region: CATSRVWETQYF. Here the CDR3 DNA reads TGTGCCACCAGCAGGGTTTGGGAGACCCAGTACTTC.

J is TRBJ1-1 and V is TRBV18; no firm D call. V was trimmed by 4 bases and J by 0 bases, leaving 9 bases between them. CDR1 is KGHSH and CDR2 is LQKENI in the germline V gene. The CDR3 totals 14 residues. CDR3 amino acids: CASSLEVMNTEAFF. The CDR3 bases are TGTGCCAGCTCACTTGAGGTGATGAACACTGAAGCTTTCTTT.

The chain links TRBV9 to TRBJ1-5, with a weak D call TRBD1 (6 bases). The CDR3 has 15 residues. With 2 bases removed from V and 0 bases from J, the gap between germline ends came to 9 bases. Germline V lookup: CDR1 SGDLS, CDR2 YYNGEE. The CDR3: CASSVTGNSNQPQHF. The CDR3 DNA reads TGTGCCAGCAGCGTCACAGGGAATAGCAATCAGCCCCAGCATTTT. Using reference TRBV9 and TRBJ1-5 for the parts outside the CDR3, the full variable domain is DSGVTQTPKHLITATGQRVTLRCSPRSGDLSVYWYQQSLDQGLQFLIQYYNGEERAKGNILERFSAQQFPDLHSELNLSSLELGDSALYFCASSVTGNSNQPQHFGDGTRLSIL.